This TCR beta chain was profiled in a study of cytomegalovirus exposure and HLA in healthy donors. Background on the study: Out of fewer than 400 genotyped donors, about 80% belonged to the Caucasian-associated ancestry cluster. Study conclusions and caveats: The authors later found HLA-associated TCR beta chains more clonally expanded than equally common others. The authors later linked a missense DCLRE1C variant to TCR beta V- and J-gene trimming.

For this clone: Its target is unknown.

The PCR had 60 Vbeta and 13 Jbeta primers. Clones were read by immunoSEQ multiplex PCR, and TCRdb kept only the in-frame ones, dropping some. Of about 190,000 clones listed, roughly 77% were seen once; the top ten hold roughly 1.5%. The CDR3 has 14 amino acids. Germline CDR1 LNHNV, CDR2 YYDKDF (reference sequence). Deletions cut 1 base from V and 6 bases from J, with 9 bases between. The sequence derives from a woman aged 45-59 years in good health and CMV-seronegative. The chain employs TRBV15 and TRBJ2-2; D is ambiguous. Sequenced: PBMCs. CDR3 DNA: TGTGCCACCAGCAGAGCTGGTAGCCCCGGGGAGCTGTTTTTT. The encoded protein is CATSRAGSPGELFF.